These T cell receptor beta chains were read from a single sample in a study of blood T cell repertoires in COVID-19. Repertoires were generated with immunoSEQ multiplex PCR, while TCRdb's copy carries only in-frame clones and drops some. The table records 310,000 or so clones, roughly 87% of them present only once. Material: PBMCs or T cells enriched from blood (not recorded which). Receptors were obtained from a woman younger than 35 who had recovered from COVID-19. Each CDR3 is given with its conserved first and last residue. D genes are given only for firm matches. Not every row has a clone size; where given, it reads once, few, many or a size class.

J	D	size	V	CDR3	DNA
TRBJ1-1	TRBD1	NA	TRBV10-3	CAISDSLRYGTDTLF	TGTGCCATCAGTGATTCTCTGAGATATGGGACAGATACCCTCTTT
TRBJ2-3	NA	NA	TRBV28	CASSLGLGGTQYF	TGTGCCAGCAGTTTGGGGCTAGGCGGTACGCAGTATTTT
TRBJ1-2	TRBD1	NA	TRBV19	CASSTQGAVYGYTF	TGTGCCAGTAGTACACAGGGGGCGGTCTATGGCTACACCTTC
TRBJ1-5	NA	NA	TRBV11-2	CASSPSGAFQPQHF	TGTGCCAGCAGTCCATCAGGTGCATTTCAGCCCCAGCATTTT
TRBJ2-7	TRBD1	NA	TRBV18	CASSPGQLYEQYF	TGTGCCAGCTCACCGGGACAGCTCTACGAGCAGTACTTC
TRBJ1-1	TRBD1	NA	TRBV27	CASSYETGAGQNTEAFF	TGTGCCAGCAGTTATGAGACAGGGGCCGGGCAGAACACTGAAGCTTTCTTT
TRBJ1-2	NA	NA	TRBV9	CASSVGAGQGGNPYGYTF	TGTGCCAGCAGCGTAGGGGCAGGGCAGGGTGGAAATCCGTATGGCTACACCTTC
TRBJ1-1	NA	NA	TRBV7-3	CASSSQGGTEAFF	TGTGCCAGCAGCTCACAGGGTGGGACTGAAGCTTTCTTT
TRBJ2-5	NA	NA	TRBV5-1	CASSLERGRETQYF	TGCGCCAGCAGCTTGGAACGGGGTCGGGAGACCCAGTACTTC
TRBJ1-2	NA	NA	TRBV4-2	CASSQDLSYGYTF	TGTGCCAGCAGCCAAGATCTCTCCTATGGCTACACCTTC
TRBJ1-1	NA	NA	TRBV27	CASSLSPRTNTEAFF	TGTGCCAGCAGTTTATCCCCCAGAACGAACACTGAAGCTTTCTTT
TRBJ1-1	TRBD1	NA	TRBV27	CASRGTGLLTEAFF	TGTGCCAGCAGGGGGACAGGGCTTTTGACTGAAGCTTTCTTT
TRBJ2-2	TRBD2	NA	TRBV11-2	CASSLGGSGELFF	TGTGCCAGCAGCTTAGGCGGGAGCGGGGAGCTGTTTTTT
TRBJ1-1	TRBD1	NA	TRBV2	CASSGQGNTEAFF	TGTGCCAGCAGCGGACAGGGGAACACTGAAGCTTTCTTT
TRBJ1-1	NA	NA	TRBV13	CASSLGQGMVGAFF	TGTGCCAGCAGCTTAGGGCAGGGGATGGTGGGAGCTTTCTTT
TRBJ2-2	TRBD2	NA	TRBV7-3	CASSPPGGSGELFF	TGTGCCAGCAGCCCCCCCGGGGGGAGCGGGGAGCTGTTTTTT
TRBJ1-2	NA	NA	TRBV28	CASSLGGRANYGYTF	TGTGCCAGCAGTTTAGGGGGGAGGGCTAACTATGGCTACACCTTC
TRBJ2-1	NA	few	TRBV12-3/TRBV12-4	CASSRRINEQFF	TGTGCCAGCAGTCGTAGAATCAATGAGCAGTTCTTC
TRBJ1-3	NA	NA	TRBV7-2	CASSPNGGRFSGNTIYF	TGTGCCAGCAGCCCAAACGGGGGAAGGTTTTCTGGAAACACCATATATTTT
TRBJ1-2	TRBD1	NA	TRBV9	CASSAPSTGTYGYTF	TGTGCCAGCAGCGCTCCGTCGACAGGGACCTATGGCTACACCTTC
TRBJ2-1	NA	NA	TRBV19	CASSASLEQFF	TGTGCCAGCAGTGCTAGTCTCGAGCAGTTCTTC
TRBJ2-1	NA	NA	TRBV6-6	CASSAPPGGEQFF	TGTGCCAGCAGCGCCCCCCCTGGGGGGGAGCAGTTCTTC
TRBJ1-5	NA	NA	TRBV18	CASSPRQGNQPQHF	TGTGCCAGCTCACCACGCCAGGGAAATCAGCCCCAGCATTTT
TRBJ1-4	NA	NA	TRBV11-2	CASSLGTEKLFF	TGTGCCAGCAGCTTAGGGACAGAAAAACTGTTTTTT
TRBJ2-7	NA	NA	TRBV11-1	CASSFDSDYEQYF	TGTGCCAGCAGCTTCGACTCAGACTACGAGCAGTACTTC
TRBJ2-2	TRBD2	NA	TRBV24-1	CATSDPGLAGELFF	TGTGCCACCAGTGATCCCGGACTAGCCGGGGAGCTGTTTTTT
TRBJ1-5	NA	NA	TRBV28	CASRGRMYSNQPQHF	TGTGCCAGCAGAGGCAGGATGTATAGCAATCAGCCCCAGCATTTT
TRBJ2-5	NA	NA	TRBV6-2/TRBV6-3	CASSYSRLGGSFRKTQYF	TGTGCCAGCAGTTACTCGCGCCTCGGAGGTTCATTTCGAAAGACCCAGTACTTC
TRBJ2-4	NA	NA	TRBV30	CAWTPPGIKNIQYF	TGTGCCTGGACCCCCCCAGGTATCAAAAACATTCAGTACTTC
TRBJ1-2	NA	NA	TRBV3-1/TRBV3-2	CASSPRGGGYTF	TGTGCCAGCAGCCCCAGGGGTGGTGGCTACACCTTC
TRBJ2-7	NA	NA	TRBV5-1	CASSRTRQETYEQYF	TGCGCCAGCAGCCGGACCAGACAGGAAACCTACGAGCAGTACTTC
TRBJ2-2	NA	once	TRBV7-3	CASSRGWTGELFF	TGTGCCAGCAGTCGGGGGTGGACCGGGGAGCTGTTTTTT
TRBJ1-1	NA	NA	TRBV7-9	CASSSTGFPEAFF	TGTGCCAGCAGCTCAACAGGTTTTCCTGAAGCTTTCTTT
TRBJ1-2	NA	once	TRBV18	CASSLPRGNYGYTF	TGTGCCAGCTCACTCCCTAGGGGTAACTATGGCTACACCTTC
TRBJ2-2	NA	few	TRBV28	CASNGTPTGELFF	TGTGCCAGCAACGGGACACCCACCGGGGAGCTGTTTTTT
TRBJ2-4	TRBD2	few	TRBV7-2	CASSLGPGLAKNIQYF	TGTGCCAGCAGCTTAGGTCCAGGACTAGCTAAAAACATTCAGTACTTC
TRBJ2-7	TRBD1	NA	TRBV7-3	CASSLTLTGGEQYF	TGTGCCAGCAGCTTAACCCTGACAGGGGGCGAGCAGTACTTC
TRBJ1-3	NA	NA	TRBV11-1	CASSARQVSAGNTIYF	TGTGCCAGCAGCGCGAGACAGGTCTCGGCCGGAAACACCATATATTTT
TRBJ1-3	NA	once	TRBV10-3	CASRGGPSGNTIYF	TGTGCCTCTCGTGGGGGCCCCTCTGGAAACACCATATATTTT
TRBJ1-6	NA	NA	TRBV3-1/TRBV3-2	CASSQDDIRGLYNSPLHF	TGTGCCAGCAGCCAAGACGATATCAGGGGTCTCTATAATTCACCCCTCCACTTT
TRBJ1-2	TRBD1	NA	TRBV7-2	CASSLRQGSGYTF	TGTGCCAGCAGCTTAAGACAGGGAAGTGGCTACACCTTC
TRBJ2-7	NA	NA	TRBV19	CASSMGGNYEQYF	TGTGCCAGTAGTATGGGCGGGAACTACGAGCAGTACTTC
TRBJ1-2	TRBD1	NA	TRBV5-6	CASSSWDSPYGYTF	TGTGCCAGCAGCTCCTGGGACAGCCCCTATGGCTACACCTTC
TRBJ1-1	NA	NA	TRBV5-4	CASSSAVRGDTEAFF	TGTGCCAGCAGCTCGGCAGTCAGGGGCGACACTGAAGCTTTCTTT
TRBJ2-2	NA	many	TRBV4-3	CASSPGLGSNTGELFF	TGCGCCAGCAGCCCAGGACTGGGATCGAACACCGGGGAGCTGTTTTTT
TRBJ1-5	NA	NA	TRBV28	CAEGTGDNQPQHF	TGTGCGGAGGGAACAGGCGATAATCAGCCCCAGCATTTT
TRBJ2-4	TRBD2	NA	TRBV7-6	CASSREVGIQYF	TGTGCCAGCAGTCGGGAGGTTGGCATTCAGTACTTC
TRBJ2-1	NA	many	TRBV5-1	CASSLGDSNEQFF	TGCGCCAGCAGCTTGGGGGACTCCAATGAGCAGTTCTTC
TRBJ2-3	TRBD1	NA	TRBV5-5	CASSFSQGAFTDTQYF	TGTGCCAGCAGCTTTTCACAGGGGGCTTTCACAGATACGCAGTATTTT
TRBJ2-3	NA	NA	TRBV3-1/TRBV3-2	CASSRLEGTDTQYF	TGTGCCAGCAGTCGCCTGGAGGGGACAGATACGCAGTATTTT
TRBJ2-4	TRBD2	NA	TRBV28	CASRFLAGVAKNIQYF	TGTGCCAGCAGGTTTCTAGCGGGAGTGGCCAAAAACATTCAGTACTTC
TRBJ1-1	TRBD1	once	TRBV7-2	CASSPRTGRMNTEAFF	TGTGCCAGCAGCCCACGGACAGGGAGGATGAACACTGAAGCTTTCTTT